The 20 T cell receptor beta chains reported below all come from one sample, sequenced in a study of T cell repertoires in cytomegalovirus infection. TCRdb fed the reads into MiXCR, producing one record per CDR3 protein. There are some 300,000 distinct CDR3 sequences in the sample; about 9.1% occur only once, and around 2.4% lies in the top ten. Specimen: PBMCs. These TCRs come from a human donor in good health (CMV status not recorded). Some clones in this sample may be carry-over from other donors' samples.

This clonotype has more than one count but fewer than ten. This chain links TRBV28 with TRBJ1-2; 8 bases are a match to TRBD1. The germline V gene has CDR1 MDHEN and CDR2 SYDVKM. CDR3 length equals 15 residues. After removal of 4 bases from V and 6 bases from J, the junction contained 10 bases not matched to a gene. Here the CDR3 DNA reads TGTGCCAGCAGTTCTTGGCAGGGGGCTGACGATGGCTACACCTTC. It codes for CASSSWQGADDGYTF.

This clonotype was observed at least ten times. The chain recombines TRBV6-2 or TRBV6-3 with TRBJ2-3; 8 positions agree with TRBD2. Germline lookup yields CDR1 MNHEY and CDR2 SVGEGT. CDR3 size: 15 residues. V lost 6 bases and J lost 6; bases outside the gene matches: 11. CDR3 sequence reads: CASSPIGGGSDTQYF. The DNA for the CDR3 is TGTGCCAGCAGCCCCATTGGCGGGGGGTCGGATACGCAGTATTTT.

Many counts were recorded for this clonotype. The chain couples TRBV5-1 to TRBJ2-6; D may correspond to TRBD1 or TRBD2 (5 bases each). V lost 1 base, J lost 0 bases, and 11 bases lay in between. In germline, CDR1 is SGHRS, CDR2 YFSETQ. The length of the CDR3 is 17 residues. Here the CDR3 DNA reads TGCGCCAGCAGCTTGACGGGACCGCCCTCTGGGGCCAACGTCCTGACTTTC. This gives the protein CASSLTGPPSGANVLTF.

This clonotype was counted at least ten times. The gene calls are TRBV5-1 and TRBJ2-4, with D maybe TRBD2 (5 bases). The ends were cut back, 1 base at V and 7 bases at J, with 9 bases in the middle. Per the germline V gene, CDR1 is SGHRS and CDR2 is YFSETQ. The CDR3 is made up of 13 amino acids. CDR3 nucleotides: TGCGCCAGCAGCTTGACCGAGGGCAACATTCAGTACTTC. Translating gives CASSLTEGNIQYF.

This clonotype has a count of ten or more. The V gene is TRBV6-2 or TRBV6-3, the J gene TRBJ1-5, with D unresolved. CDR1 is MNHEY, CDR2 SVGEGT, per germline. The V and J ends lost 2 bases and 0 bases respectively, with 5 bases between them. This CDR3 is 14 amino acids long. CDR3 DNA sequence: TGTGCCAGCAGTTACCGGGCTAGCAATCAGCCCCAGCATTTT. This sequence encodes CASSYRASNQPQHF.

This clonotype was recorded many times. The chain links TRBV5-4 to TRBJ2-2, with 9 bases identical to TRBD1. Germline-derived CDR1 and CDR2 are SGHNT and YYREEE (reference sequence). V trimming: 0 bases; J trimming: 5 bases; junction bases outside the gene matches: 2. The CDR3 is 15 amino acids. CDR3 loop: CASSLGTGETGELFF. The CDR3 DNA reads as TGTGCCAGCAGCTTGGGGACAGGGGAAACCGGGGAGCTGTTTTTT.

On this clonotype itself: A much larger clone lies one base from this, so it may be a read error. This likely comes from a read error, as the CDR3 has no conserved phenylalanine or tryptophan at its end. CDR3 nucleotides: TGTGCCAGCAGCTCCCCGTTGAGGCAGACTTCCTACAATGAGCAGTTCCTC. It is translated as CASSSPLRQTSYNEQFL. The chain carries TRBV7-9 and TRBJ2-1, with D unclear. The CDR3 contains 17 residues. The germline gives CDR1 SEHNR, CDR2 FQNEAQ (reference sequence). Trimming cost V 4 bases and J 1 base, with 17 bases left between them.

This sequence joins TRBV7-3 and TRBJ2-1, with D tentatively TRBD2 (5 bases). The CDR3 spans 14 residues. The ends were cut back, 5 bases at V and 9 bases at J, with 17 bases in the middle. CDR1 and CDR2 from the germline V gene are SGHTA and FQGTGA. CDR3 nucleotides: TGTGCCAGCAGCCCCCAACCTGCGACTATTGAGCAGTTCTTC. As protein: CASSPQPATIEQFF.

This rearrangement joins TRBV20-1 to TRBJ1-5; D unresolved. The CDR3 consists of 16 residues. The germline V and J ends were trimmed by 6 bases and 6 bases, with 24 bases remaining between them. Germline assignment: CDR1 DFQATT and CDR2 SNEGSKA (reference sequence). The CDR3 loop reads CSAPIEGGSVIQPQHF. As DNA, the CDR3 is TGCAGTGCCCCGATCGAAGGAGGGAGTGTCATTCAGCCCCAGCATTTT.

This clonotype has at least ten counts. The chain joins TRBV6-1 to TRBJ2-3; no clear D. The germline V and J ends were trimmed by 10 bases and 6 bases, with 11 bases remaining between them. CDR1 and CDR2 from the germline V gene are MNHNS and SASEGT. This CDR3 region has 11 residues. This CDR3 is CAISVGDTQYF. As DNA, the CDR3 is TGTGCCATCAGCGTTGGGGATACGCAGTATTTT.

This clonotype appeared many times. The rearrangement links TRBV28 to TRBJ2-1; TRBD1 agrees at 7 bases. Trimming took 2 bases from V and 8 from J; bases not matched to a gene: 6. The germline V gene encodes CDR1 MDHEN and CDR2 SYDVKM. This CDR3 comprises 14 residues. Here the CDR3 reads CASSLTQGWHEQFF. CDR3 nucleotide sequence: TGTGCCAGCAGTTTAACACAGGGGTGGCATGAGCAGTTCTTC.

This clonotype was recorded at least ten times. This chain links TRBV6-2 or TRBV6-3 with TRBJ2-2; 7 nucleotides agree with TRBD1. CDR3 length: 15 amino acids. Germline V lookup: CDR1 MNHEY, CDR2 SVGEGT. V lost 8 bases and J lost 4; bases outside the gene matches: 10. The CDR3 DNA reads TGTGCCAGCCGGCTTGAGGGGGCGCGCACCGGGGAGCTGTTTTTT. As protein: CASRLEGARTGELFF.

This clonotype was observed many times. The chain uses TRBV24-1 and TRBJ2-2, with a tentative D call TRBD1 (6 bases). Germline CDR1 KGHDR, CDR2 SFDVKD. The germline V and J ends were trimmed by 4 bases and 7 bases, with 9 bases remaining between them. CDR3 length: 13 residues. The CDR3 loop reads CATSDAGDGELFF. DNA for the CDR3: TGTGCCACCAGTGACGCAGGGGACGGGGAGCTGTTTTTT.

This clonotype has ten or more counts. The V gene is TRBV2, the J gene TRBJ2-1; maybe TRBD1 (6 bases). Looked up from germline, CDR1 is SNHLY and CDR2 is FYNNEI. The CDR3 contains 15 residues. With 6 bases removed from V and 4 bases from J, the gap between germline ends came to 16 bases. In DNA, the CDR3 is TGTGCCAGCAGACGAAGACAGGATCGGTACAATGAGCAGTTCTTC. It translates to CASRRRQDRYNEQFF.

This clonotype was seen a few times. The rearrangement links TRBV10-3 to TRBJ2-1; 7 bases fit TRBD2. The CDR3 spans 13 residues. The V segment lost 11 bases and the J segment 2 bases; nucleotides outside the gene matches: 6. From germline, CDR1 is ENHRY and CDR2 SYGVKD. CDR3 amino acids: CASSGDPYNEQFF. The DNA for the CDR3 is TGTGCCTCCAGCGGGGATCCCTACAATGAGCAGTTCTTC.

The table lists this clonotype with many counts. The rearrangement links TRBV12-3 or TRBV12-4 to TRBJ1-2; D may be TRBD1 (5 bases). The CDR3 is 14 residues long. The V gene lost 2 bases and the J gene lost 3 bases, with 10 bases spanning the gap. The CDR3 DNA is TGTGCCAGCAGTTTATCCGGGGCAGACTATGGCTACACCTTC. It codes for CASSLSGADYGYTF.

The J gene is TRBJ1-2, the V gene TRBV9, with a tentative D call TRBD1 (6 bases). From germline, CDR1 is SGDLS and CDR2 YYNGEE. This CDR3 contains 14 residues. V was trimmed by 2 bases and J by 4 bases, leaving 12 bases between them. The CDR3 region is CASSVQGTGYGYTF. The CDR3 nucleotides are TGTGCCAGCAGCGTCCAGGGGACGGGCTATGGCTACACCTTC.

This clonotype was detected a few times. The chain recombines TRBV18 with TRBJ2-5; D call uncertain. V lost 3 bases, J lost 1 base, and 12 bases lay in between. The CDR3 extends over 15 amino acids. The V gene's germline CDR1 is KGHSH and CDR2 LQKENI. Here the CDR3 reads CASSPGSRTQETQYF. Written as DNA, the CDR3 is TGTGCCAGCTCACCTGGTAGCCGGACCCAAGAGACCCAGTACTTC.

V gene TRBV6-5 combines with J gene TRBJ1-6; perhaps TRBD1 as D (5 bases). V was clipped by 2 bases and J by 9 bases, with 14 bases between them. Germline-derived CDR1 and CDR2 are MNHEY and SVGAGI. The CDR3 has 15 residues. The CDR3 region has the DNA TGTGCCAGCAGTTACGGCCCCGGGGGAAGTTCACCCCTCCACTTT. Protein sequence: CASSYGPGGSSPLHF.

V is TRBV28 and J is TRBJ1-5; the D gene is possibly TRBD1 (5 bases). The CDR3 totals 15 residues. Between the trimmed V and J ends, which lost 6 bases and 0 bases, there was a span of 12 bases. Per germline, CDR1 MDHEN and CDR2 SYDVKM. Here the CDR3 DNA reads TGTGCCAGCAGGGGGAGGGGTTATAGCAATCAGCCCCAGCATTTT. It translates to CASRGRGYSNQPQHF.